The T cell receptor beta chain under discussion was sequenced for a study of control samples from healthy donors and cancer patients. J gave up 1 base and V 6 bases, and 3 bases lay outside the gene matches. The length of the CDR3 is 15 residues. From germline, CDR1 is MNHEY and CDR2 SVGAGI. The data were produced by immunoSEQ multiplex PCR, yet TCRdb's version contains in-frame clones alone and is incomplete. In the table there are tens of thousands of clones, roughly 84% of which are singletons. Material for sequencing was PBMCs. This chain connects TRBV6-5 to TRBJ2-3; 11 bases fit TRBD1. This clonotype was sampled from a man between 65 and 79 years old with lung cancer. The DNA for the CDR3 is TGTGCCAGCAGAACGGACAGGGGGCGCACAGATACGCAGTATTTT. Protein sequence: CASRTDRGRTDTQYF.